The 15 T cell receptor beta chains presented below share a single source sample, sequenced in a study of PD-L1 blockade in urothelial cancer. Profiled with immunoSEQ multiplex PCR; TCRdb holds only in-frame clones, not every one. The table lists about 80,000 clones, roughly 87% of them singletons. This specimen was PBMCs, taken around atezolizumab (anti-PD-L1) treatment. The receptors here all came from a woman aged 70-85 years with urothelial cancer.

This rearrangement joins TRBV6-6 to TRBJ1-2; 8 bases map to TRBD1. CDR3 length equals 15 residues. Germline CDR1 MNHNY, CDR2 SVGAGI (reference sequence). Unmatched junction bases numbered 7, after V lost 2 bases and J lost 5 bases. CDR3 in DNA: TGTGCCAGCAGTTACCCCCCAACAGGGGGTTATGGCTACACCTTC. It codes for CASSYPPTGGYGYTF.

The chain joins TRBV29-1 to TRBJ1-1; 10 nucleotides agree with TRBD1. The germline CDR1 and CDR2 sequences are SQVTM and ANQGSEA. This CDR3 is 13 amino acids long. V lost 7 bases and J lost 5; bases outside the gene matches: 7. The CDR3 DNA follows: TGCAGCGGACAGGGGGCAGGGAATACTGAAGCTTTCTTT. Encoded protein: CSGQGAGNTEAFF.

This chain connects TRBV9 to TRBJ2-3; a weak D match, TRBD2 (6 bases). The CDR3 length is 14 residues. Germline V gene data show CDR1 as SGDLS and CDR2 as YYNGEE. V was clipped by 0 bases and J by 2 bases, with 7 bases between them. The CDR3 bases are TGTGCCAGCAGCGTAGGCGGGACCACAGATACGCAGTATTTT. It is translated as CASSVGGTTDTQYF.

This clone was seen only a few times. The chain links TRBV10-1 to TRBJ1-5; tentatively, D is TRBD1 (5 bases). This CDR3 is 14 amino acids long. Trimming shortened V by 4 bases and J by 0 bases, and 7 bases separated the two germline ends. Germline assignment: CDR1 WNHNN and CDR2 SYGVQD (reference sequence). This chain's CDR3 is CASSAGDSNQPQHF. The CDR3 coding sequence is TGCGCCAGCAGTGCGGGGGATAGCAATCAGCCCCAGCATTTT.

The V and J genes are TRBV6-1 and TRBJ2-5; possible D gene TRBD1, 6 bases. Trimming left V 6 bases short and J 2 bases short, with 10 bases between. The CDR3 sequence is 13 residues long. From germline, CDR1 is MNHNS and CDR2 SASEGT. In DNA form, the CDR3 reads TGTGCCAGCAGGAAGACAGGACAAGAGACCCAGTACTTC. It specifies CASRKTGQETQYF.

The rearrangement links TRBV9 to TRBJ2-1; 13 positions match TRBD2. Germline CDR1 SGDLS, CDR2 YYNGEE. The CDR3 loop spans 16 amino acids. V gave up 3 bases and J gave up 5 bases; unmatched junction bases: 5. In DNA, the CDR3 is TGTGCCAGCAGCGGCCCCGGGACTAGCGGGAACAATGAGCAGTTCTTC. Translation gives CASSGPGTSGNNEQFF.

The V call is TRBV5-6, the J call TRBJ2-4; 10 positions agree with TRBD1. The V gene end was trimmed by 5 bases and the J gene end by 5 bases; junction bases not matched to a gene: 7. The CDR3 spans 15 residues. Germline V CDR1 and CDR2: SGHDT, YYEEEE. The CDR3: CASSRLDRGENIQYF. CDR3 bases: TGTGCCAGCAGTCGACTGGACAGGGGGGAAAACATTCAGTACTTC.

The chain links TRBV9 to TRBJ2-1, with TRBD1 matching 7 bases. CDR3 length: 14 amino acids. Germline V gene sequence: CDR1 SGDLS, CDR2 YYNGEE. Unmatched junction bases numbered 3, after V lost 2 bases and J lost 4 bases. DNA for the CDR3: TGTGCCAGCAGCGTGGGACAGATGTACAATGAGCAGTTCTTC. It codes for CASSVGQMYNEQFF.

CDR3 sequence: CASSPRTGGTDTIYF. Written as DNA, the CDR3 is TGTGCCAGTAGTCCACGGACAGGGGGTACGGACACCATATATTTT. The chain uses TRBV19 and TRBJ1-3; 10 nucleotides align to TRBD1. V lost 5 bases to trimming and J lost 8 bases; unmatched junction nucleotides: 9. CDR3 length: 15 residues. Per the germline V gene, CDR1 is LNHDA and CDR2 is SQIVND (reference sequence).

The V gene is TRBV5-6, the J gene TRBJ2-7, with D perhaps matching TRBD1 (5 bases). Germline V CDR1 and CDR2: SGHDT, YYEEEE. CDR3 size: 14 residues. V lost 4 bases, J lost 2 bases, and 13 bases lay in between. The CDR3 bases are TGTGCCAGCAGCGAGGAAACAGGCCCCTACGAGCAGTACTTC. It encodes CASSEETGPYEQYF.

The chain links TRBV6-6 to TRBJ2-5, with TRBD1 identical over 7 bases. The CDR3 has 15 residues. V dropped 5 bases and J dropped 0; count of bases not matched to a gene: 6. Per germline, CDR1 MNHNY and CDR2 SVGAGI (reference sequence). The CDR3 is CASSRDSQYQETQYF. CDR3 coding DNA: TGTGCCAGCAGTCGGGACAGCCAGTACCAAGAGACCCAGTACTTC.

The chain recombines TRBV6-1 with TRBJ2-7; TRBD1 matches 9 bases. This CDR3 contains 16 residues. V lost 3 bases and J lost 4; bases outside the gene matches: 10. Germline lookup yields CDR1 MNHNS and CDR2 SASEGT. Written as DNA, the CDR3 is TGTGCCAGCAGTGACCCCTCTGGACAGGGGATATACGAGCAGTACTTC. This gives the protein CASSDPSGQGIYEQYF.

The chain links TRBV19 to TRBJ1-5; TRBD1 is a possible D gene (5 bases). The CDR3 has 14 residues. The germline V and J ends were trimmed by 5 bases and 6 bases, with 14 bases remaining between them. Per germline, CDR1 LNHDA and CDR2 SQIVND (reference sequence). The CDR3 region is CASSGAGRLQPQHF. The CDR3 nucleotides read TGTGCCAGTAGTGGGGCAGGGAGGCTTCAGCCCCAGCATTTT.

The chain is built from TRBV10-2 and TRBJ1-5; possible D gene TRBD1, 5 bases. This CDR3 region has 18 residues. Germline loops: CDR1 WSHSY, CDR2 SAAADI. Trimming stripped 3 bases from V and 1 base from J, with 19 bases between. CDR3 amino acids: CASSEVFRVGLSNQPQHF. CDR3 sequence (DNA): TGCGCCAGCAGTGAAGTCTTCAGGGTGGGCTTGAGCAATCAGCCCCAGCATTTT.

This clone was seen just once. The chain carries TRBV5-1 and TRBJ2-7; TRBD1 matches at 9 bases. The length of the CDR3 is 17 residues. V lost 0 bases to trimming and J lost 3 bases; unmatched junction nucleotides: 10. Germline V gene sequence: CDR1 SGHRS, CDR2 YFSETQ. The CDR3 DNA is TGCGCCAGCAGCTTGGCCACAGGGACAGGGATTCACTACGAGCAGTACTTC. Its protein is CASSLATGTGIHYEQYF.